This TCR beta chain appears in the sequencing data of a study of blood T cell repertoires in COVID-19. Study as a whole: There were acute and convalescent COVID-19 samples, and they came from the United States, Italy and Spain.

Original methodology: Reference gene primer amplification in the assay estimated nucleated cell counts. Method: immunoSEQ multiplex PCR; TCRdb's copy keeps in-frame clones and lacks some. V and J calls and clone size are those listed in that table; D and trimming were worked out from the DNA. The table lists roughly 120,000 clones, about nine tenths of them singletons. This CDR3 contains 15 residues. Germline V gene data show CDR1 as LNHDA and CDR2 as SQIVND (reference sequence). V lost 6 bases and J lost 3; bases outside the gene matches: 6. This clonotype originated in a human donor in a cohort sampled during active COVID-19. The sequenced sample consisted of peripheral blood. The J gene is TRBJ2-3, the V gene TRBV19; 10 positions agree with TRBD2. CDR3 in DNA: TGTGCCAGTAGGGTCCTAGCGGGAGCGACAGATACGCAGTATTTT. It codes for CASRVLAGATDTQYF.